This entry features one TCR beta chain sequence. What it recognizes is unknown. Trimming left V 0 bases short and J 2 bases short, with 12 bases between. Per germline, CDR1 SGHNT and CDR2 YYREEE (reference sequence). This CDR3 contains 16 residues. The assay was immunoSEQ multiplex PCR, and TCRdb's table has in-frame clones only and misses some. The table includes over a million clones, around 98% detected once. This sample stems from a study of shared clonotypes between healthy human individuals. General study findings and limits: Sampling used blood alone; tissue repertoires probably differ. Naive CD4 clonotypes were shared across several donors at 4% to 5%. Across subsets, estimated richness was generally greater for naive than for memory populations. Measured sharing among donors was expected to vary with sequencing depth.

The clonotype originates from a man aged 25-45 years in good health. The sequenced sample consisted of naive CD4+ T cells sorted from blood. Subset here: CD45RA+ positively selected. The chain employs TRBV5-4 and TRBJ1-5; D is perhaps TRBD1 (5 bases). The CDR3 here is CASSLARARGNQPQHF. In nucleotides, the CDR3 is TGTGCCAGCAGCTTGGCCAGGGCCAGGGGCAATCAGCCCCAGCATTTT.